This T cell receptor (beta chain) was sequenced during a study of cytomegalovirus exposure and HLA in healthy donors. PCR used 60 Vbeta primers and 13 Jbeta primers. Method: immunoSEQ multiplex PCR; TCRdb's copy keeps in-frame clones and lacks some. This repertoire shows some 87,000 clones, around 62% found once; its top ten account for about 5%. V was clipped by 8 bases and J by 4 bases; unmatched bases: 10. The CDR3 loop spans 14 amino acids. From germline, CDR1 is SNHLY and CDR2 FYNNEI. Of note for this clone: Its antigen is not known.

Study observations and caveats: TCR beta chains numbering 164 were designated cytomegalovirus-associated.

This sequence originates from a woman in her twenties or thirties in good health and CMV-seropositive. The chain employs TRBV2 and TRBJ2-7; TRBD1 matches 8 bases. The material sequenced was PBMCs. The CDR3 protein is CASGIAGGLYEQYF. CDR3 nucleotide sequence: TGTGCCAGCGGTATAGCAGGGGGCTTATACGAGCAGTACTTC. Drawing the rest from reference TRBV2 and TRBJ2-7, the complete variable domain is EPEVTQTPSHQVTQMGQEVILRCVPISNHLYFYWYRQILGQKVEFLVSFYNNEISEKSEIFDDQFSVERPDGSNFTLKIRSTKLEDSAMYFCASGIAGGLYEQYFGPGTRLTVT.